The 10 T cell receptor beta chains listed next were all sequenced from one sample in a study of tumor-infiltrating lymphocytes in primary liver carcinoma. TCR beta cDNA was reverse-transcribed from 450 to 500 ng of total RNA. The reaction used a constant-region primer and ProtoScript II reverse transcriptase. Libraries of TCR beta came from three nested multiplex PCR rounds with slightly modified ARM-PCR. TRBV1-TRBV30 forward primers paired with a C-beta reverse primer were used in the first two PCR rounds, which ran approximately 10 cycles each. A single record per CDR3 protein comes from TCRdb applying MiXCR to the multiplex PCR reads. The table lists approximately 320,000 distinct CDR3 sequences, approximately 58% of them singletons. The researchers obtained blood RNA from unsorted whole blood and also extracted germline DNA. The sequenced sample consisted of peripheral blood. The receptor source for this set is a woman aged 25 to 39 with primary liver carcinoma and hepatitis B virus infection.

V gene TRBV10-1 combines with J gene TRBJ1-1; D remains unclear. V shed 2 bases and J shed 11 bases, with 15 bases lying between them. The CDR3 runs 13 residues. Germline V gene sequence: CDR1 WNHNN, CDR2 SYGVQD (reference sequence). CDR3 DNA: TGCGCCAGCAGTGAGGCAGGCCGAGAGAGGGCTTTCTTT. Its translation is CASSEAGRERAFF.

With regard to this clonotype: A much more abundant neighbour one base away suggests this may be a read error. The chain uses TRBV29-1 and TRBJ2-7; D is ambiguous. The V end was cut by 3 bases, the J end by 1 base, with 10 bases between. The CDR3 has 13 residues. Per germline, CDR1 SQVTM and CDR2 ANQGSEA. CDR3 coding DNA: TGCAGCGTTGACGGAGTTCATTCCTACGAGCAGTACTTC. Translation gives CSVDGVHSYEQYF.

On this clonotype: A read error may explain this, as a much larger clone is one base away. The chain employs TRBV14 and TRBJ1-5; TRBD1 is a possible D gene (6 bases). The germline V gene has CDR1 SGHDN and CDR2 FVKESK. This CDR3 is built from 15 residues. In DNA form, the CDR3 reads TGTGCCAGTCTTCAGGGGTGGGGAGGCAATCAGTCCCAGCATTTT. It is translated as CASLQGWGGNQSQHF. The entire variable domain, with the rest obtained from reference TRBV14 and TRBJ1-5, is as follows: EAGVTQFPSHSVIEKGQTVTLRCDPISGHDNLYWYRRVMGKEIKFLLHFVKESKQDESGMPNNRFLAERTGGTYSTLKVQPAELEDSGVYFCASLQGWGGNQSQHFGDGTRLSIL.

This clonotype was counted at least ten times. The rearrangement joins TRBV12-3 or TRBV12-4 to TRBJ2-1; D may be TRBD2 (6 bases). There are 11 residues in the CDR3. Trimming left V 5 bases short and J 10 bases short, with 9 bases between. CDR3 protein: CASSRLEEQFF. The CDR3 DNA follows: TGTGCCAGCAGTAGACTAGAGGAGCAGTTCTTC.

This clonotype has just a few counts. This sequence joins TRBV13 and TRBJ2-1; D is ambiguous. This CDR3 is 15 amino acids long. The V and J ends lost 2 bases and 0 bases respectively, with 8 bases between them. The germline V gene encodes CDR1 PRHDT and CDR2 FYEKMQ (reference sequence). This CDR3 reads CASSLSPASYNEQFF. In DNA, the CDR3 is TGTGCCAGCAGCTTATCCCCGGCCTCCTACAATGAGCAGTTCTTC.

The chain employs TRBV11-2 and TRBJ2-7; D uncertain. The CDR3 extends over 12 amino acids. CDR1 SGHAT and CDR2 FQNNGV come from the germline V gene. V was cut by 0 bases and J by 11 bases, with 11 bases left in between. The CDR3 loop reads CASSLDSYEKYF. CDR3 DNA: TGTGCCAGCAGCTTAGATTCCTATGAGAAGTACTTC.

This rearrangement joins TRBV11-1 to TRBJ2-2; the D gene is possibly TRBD2 (6 bases). Trimming removed 8 bases from V and 6 bases from J, with 16 bases in between. The CDR3 consists of 14 residues. Germline V gene sequence: CDR1 SGHAT, CDR2 FQDESV (reference sequence). CDR3 residues: CASGLEAGPGELFF. As DNA, the CDR3 is TGTGCCAGCGGCCTAGAAGCGGGTCCCGGGGAGCTGTTTTTT.

The V call is TRBV29-1, the J call TRBJ1-1, with a weak D call TRBD1 (5 bases). V lost 6 bases and J 6 bases, leaving 14 bases between the germline ends. This CDR3 has 12 amino acids. The V gene's germline CDR1 is SQVTM and CDR2 ANQGSEA. CDR3 loop: CSVSQGRAEAFF. CDR3 coding DNA: TGCAGCGTCTCTCAGGGCAGGGCTGAAGCTTTCTTT.

Of note for this clonotype: Mismatch with germline at one junction end may stem from a read error. The chain combines TRBV11-1 with TRBJ1-2; D may be TRBD1 (5 bases). From germline, CDR1 is SGHAT and CDR2 FQDESV (reference sequence). CDR3 length equals 13 residues. CDR3 nucleotides: TGTGCCAGCAGCCCCGCGGAAGTATGGGGCTACACCTTT. Protein: CASSPAEVWGYTF.

Concerning this clonotype itself: A single base separates this from a much larger clone, so it may be a read error. The chain joins TRBV29-1 to TRBJ2-2; D perhaps matches TRBD2 (5 bases). The length of the CDR3 is 14 residues. CDR1 and CDR2 (germline): SQVTM, ANQGSEA. CDR3 sequence reads: CSILGQPNTGELLF. In nucleotides, the CDR3 is TGCAGCATCTTAGGCCAGCCGAACACCGGGGAGCTGTTGTTT.